This T cell receptor (beta chain) stems from a study of blood T cells in healthy people across ages. Notes on the study in general: Long-lived donors carried more naive CD4+ cells and greater diversity than aged donors. Unsorted PBMCs blocked a conclusive comparison of naive and antigen-experienced cells.

Using a J-beta primer mix together with a sample-barcoded 5' primer, a second PCR was run for roughly 6 to 12 cycles. TCRdb redid the calling of the 5' RACE reads with MiXCR, one entry per CDR3 protein. The repertoire holds hundreds of thousands of distinct CDR3 sequences, with around 32% as singletons. As concerns this clonotype: The antigen is undetermined.

This clonotype was sampled from a woman over 75 in good health. Sample: blood.

CDR3 region: CASSIDLWQINQPQHF. The CDR3 coding sequence is TGTGCCAGTAGTATAGATCTGTGGCAGATCAATCAGCCCCAGCATTTT. The rearrangement joins TRBV19 to TRBJ1-5; D is undetermined. Germline CDR1 reads LNHDA; CDR2 reads SQIVND (reference sequence). The CDR3 consists of 16 residues. V lost 0 bases and J 3 bases, leaving 12 bases between the germline ends.